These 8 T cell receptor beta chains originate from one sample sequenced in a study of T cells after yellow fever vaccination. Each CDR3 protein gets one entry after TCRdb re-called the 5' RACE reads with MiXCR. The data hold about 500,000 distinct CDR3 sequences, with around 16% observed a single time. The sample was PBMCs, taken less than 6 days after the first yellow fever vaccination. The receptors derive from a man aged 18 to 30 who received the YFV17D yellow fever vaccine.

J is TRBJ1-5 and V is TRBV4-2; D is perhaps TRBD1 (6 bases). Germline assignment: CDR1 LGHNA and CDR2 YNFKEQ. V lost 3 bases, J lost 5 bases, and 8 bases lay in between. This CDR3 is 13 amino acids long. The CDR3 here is CASSQGADQPQHF. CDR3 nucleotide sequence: TGTGCCAGCAGCCAGGGGGCAGATCAGCCCCAGCATTTT.

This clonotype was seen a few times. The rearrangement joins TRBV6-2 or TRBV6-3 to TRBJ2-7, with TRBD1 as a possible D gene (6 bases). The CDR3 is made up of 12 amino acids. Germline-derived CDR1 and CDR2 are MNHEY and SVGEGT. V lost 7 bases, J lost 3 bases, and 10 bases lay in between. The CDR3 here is CASTLQGYEQYF. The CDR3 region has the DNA TGTGCCAGCACCTTACAGGGCTACGAGCAGTACTTC.

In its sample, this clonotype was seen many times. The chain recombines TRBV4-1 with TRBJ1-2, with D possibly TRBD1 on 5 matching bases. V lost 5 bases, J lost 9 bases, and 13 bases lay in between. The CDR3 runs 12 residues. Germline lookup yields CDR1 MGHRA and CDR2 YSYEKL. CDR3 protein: CASSLVGESYTF. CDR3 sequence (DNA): TGCGCCAGCAGCTTGGTAGGGGAGAGCTACACCTTC.

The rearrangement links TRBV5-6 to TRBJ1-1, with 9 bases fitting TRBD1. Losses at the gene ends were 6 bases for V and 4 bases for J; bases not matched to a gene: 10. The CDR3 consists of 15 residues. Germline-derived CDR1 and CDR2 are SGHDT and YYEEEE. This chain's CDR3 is CASMPGDRDGTEAFF. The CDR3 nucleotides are TGTGCCAGCATGCCTGGGGACAGGGACGGCACTGAAGCTTTCTTT.

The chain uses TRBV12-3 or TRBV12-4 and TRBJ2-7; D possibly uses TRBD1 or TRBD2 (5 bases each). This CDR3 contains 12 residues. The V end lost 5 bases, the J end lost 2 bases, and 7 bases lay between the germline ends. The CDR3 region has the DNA TGTGCCAGCAGTCAGGGAGCCTACGAGCAGTACGTC. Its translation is CASSQGAYEQYV.

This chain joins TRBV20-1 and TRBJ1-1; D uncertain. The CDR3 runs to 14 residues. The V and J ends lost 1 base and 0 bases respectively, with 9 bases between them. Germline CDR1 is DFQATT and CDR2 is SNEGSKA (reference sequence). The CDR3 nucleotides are TGCAGTGCTAGAGCCCCCCCCATGAACACTGAAGCTTTCTTT. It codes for CSARAPPMNTEAFF.

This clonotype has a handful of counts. The CDR3 region is CSARGMDTMNTEAFF. CDR3 nucleotides: TGCAGTGCTAGAGGAATGGACACCATGAACACTGAAGCTTTCTTT. The rearrangement uses TRBV20-1 and TRBJ1-1, with D perhaps matching TRBD1 (5 bases). Germline CDR1 and CDR2: DFQATT and SNEGSKA (reference sequence). The CDR3 consists of 15 residues. Trimming shortened V by 1 base and J by 0 bases, and 12 bases separated the two germline ends.

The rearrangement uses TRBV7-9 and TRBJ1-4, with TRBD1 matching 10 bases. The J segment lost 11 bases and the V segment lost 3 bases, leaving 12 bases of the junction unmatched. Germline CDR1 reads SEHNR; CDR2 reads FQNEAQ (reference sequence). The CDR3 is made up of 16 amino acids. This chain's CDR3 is CASSFRLGTGEEKLFF. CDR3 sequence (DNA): TGTGCCAGCAGCTTTAGACTCGGGACAGGGGAGGAGAAACTGTTTTTT.